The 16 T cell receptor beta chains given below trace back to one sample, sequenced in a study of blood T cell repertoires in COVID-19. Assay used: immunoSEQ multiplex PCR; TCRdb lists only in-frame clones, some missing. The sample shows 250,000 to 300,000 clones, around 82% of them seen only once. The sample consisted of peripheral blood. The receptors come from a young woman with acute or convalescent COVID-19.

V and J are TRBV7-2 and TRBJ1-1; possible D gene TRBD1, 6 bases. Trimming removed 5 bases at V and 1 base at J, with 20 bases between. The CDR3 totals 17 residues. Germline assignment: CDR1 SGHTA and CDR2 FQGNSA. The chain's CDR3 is CASSLIWDKKRNTEAFF. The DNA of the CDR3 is TGTGCCAGCAGCCTAATTTGGGACAAGAAAAGGAACACTGAAGCTTTCTTT.

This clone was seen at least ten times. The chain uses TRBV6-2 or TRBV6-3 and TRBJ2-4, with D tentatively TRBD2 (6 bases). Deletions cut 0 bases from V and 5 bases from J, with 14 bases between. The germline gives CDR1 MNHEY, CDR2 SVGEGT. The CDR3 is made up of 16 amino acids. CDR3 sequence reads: CASSYSILGLQNIQYF. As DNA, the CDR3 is TGTGCCAGCAGTTACTCGATCCTGGGACTCCAAAACATTCAGTACTTC.

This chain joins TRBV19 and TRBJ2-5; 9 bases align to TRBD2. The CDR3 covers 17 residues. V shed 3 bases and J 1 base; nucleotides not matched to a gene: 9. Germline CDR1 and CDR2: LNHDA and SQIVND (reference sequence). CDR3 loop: CASSMGLTSGSQETQYF. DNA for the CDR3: TGTGCCAGTAGTATGGGATTGACTAGCGGCAGCCAAGAGACCCAGTACTTC.

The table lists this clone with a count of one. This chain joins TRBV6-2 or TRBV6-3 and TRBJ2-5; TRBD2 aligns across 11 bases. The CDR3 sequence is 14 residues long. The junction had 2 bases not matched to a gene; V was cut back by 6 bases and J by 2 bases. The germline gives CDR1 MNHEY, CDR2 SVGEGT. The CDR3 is CASSRLAGQETQYF. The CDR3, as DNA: TGTGCCAGCAGCAGACTAGCGGGACAAGAGACCCAGTACTTC.

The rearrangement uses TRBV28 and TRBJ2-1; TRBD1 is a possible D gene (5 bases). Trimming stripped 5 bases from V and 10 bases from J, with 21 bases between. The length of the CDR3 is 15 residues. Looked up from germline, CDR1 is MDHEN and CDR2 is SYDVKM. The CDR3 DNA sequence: TGTGCCAGCAGTCGAGGACACGCCGGCCTCAGGGAGCAGTTCTTC. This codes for CASSRGHAGLREQFF. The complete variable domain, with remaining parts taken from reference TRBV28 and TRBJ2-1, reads DVKVTQSSRYLVKRTGEKVFLECVQDMDHENMFWYRQDPGLGLRLIYFSYDVKMKEKGDIPEGYSVSREKKERFSLILESASTNQTSMYLCASSRGHAGLREQFFGPGTRLTVL.

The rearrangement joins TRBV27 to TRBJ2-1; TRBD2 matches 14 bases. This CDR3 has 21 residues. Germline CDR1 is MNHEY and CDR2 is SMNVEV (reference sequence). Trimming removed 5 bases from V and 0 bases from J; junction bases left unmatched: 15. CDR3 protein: CASSLRRTSGRTTSSYNEQFF. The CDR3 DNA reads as TGTGCCAGCAGTCTGAGAAGGACTAGCGGGAGGACTACGAGCTCCTACAATGAGCAGTTCTTC.

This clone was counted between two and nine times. The CDR3 DNA reads TGTGCCAGCACCCCCTGGAGCGGCGCTAGCACAGATACGCAGTATTTT. Translated, it gives CASTPWSGASTDTQYF. The chain has TRBV27 and TRBJ2-3, with D possibly matching TRBD2 (5 bases). The germline V gene has CDR1 MNHEY and CDR2 SMNVEV (reference sequence). The CDR3 has 16 residues. Trimming pared 7 bases from V and 0 bases from J, leaving 17 bases between.

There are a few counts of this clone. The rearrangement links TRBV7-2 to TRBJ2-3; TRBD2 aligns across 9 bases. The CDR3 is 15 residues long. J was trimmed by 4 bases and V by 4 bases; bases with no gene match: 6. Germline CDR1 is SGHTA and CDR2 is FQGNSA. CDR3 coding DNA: TGTGCCAGCAGCTATAAAGCGGGAGGCTCAGATACGCAGTATTTT. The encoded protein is CASSYKAGGSDTQYF.

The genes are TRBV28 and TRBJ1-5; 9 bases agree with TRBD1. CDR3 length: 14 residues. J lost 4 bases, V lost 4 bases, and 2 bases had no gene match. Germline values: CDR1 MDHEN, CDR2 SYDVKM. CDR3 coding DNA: TGTGCCAGCAGTTATGGACAGGGGAATCAGCCCCAGCATTTT. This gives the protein CASSYGQGNQPQHF. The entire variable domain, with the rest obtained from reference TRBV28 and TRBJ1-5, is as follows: DVKVTQSSRYLVKRTGEKVFLECVQDMDHENMFWYRQDPGLGLRLIYFSYDVKMKEKGDIPEGYSVSREKKERFSLILESASTNQTSMYLCASSYGQGNQPQHFGDGTRLSIL.

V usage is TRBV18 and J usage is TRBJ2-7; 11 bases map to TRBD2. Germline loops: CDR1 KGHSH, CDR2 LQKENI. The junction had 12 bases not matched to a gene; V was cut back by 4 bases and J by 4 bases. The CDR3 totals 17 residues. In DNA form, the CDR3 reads TGTGCCAGCTCACGCCCCCCATATAGCGGGAGGGCTTACGAGCAGTACTTC. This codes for CASSRPPYSGRAYEQYF.

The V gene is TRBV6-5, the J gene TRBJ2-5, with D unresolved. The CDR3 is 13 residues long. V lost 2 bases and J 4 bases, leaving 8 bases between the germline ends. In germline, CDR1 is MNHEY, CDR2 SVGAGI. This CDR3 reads CASSYVGGETQYF. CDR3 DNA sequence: TGTGCCAGCAGTTACGTCGGCGGAGAGACCCAGTACTTC.

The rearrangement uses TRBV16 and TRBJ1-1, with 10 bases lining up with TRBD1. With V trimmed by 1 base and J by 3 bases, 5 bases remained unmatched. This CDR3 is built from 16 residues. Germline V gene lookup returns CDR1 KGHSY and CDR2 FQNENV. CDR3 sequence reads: CASSQWTGQGDTEAFF. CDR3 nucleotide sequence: TGTGCCAGCAGCCAATGGACAGGACAGGGGGACACTGAAGCTTTCTTT. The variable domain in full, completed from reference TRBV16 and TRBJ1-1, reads GEEVAQTPKHLVRGEGQKAKLYCAPIKGHSYVFWYQQVLKNEFKFLISFQNENVFDETGMPKERFSAKCLPNSPCSLEIQATKLEDSAVYFCASSQWTGQGDTEAFFGQGTRLTVV.

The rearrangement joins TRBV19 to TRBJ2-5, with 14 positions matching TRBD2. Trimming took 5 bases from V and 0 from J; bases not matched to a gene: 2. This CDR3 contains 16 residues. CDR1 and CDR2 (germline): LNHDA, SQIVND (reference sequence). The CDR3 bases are TGTGCCAGTAGTGCGACTAGCGGGGGGGACCAAGAGACCCAGTACTTC. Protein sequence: CASSATSGGDQETQYF.

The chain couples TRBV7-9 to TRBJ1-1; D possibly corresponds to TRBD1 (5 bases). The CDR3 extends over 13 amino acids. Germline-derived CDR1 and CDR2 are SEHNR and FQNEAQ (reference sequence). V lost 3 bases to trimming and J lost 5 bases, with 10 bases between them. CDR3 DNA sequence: TGTGCCAGCAGCTTCAGGGAGGTAACTGAAGCTTTCTTT. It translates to CASSFREVTEAFF.

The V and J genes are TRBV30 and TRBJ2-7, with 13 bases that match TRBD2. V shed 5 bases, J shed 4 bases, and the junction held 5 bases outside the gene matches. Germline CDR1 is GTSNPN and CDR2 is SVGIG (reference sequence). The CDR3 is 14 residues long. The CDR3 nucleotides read TGTGCCTGGGACGGACTAGCGGGAGTTTACGAGCAGTACTTC. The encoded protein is CAWDGLAGVYEQYF.

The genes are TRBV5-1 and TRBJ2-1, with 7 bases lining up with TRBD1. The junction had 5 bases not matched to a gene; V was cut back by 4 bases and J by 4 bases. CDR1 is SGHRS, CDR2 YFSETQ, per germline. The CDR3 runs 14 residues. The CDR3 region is CASSEGQRYNEQFF. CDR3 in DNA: TGCGCCAGCAGCGAGGGACAGAGGTACAATGAGCAGTTCTTC. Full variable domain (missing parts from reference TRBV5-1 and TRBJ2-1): KAGVTQTPRYLIKTRGQQVTLSCSPISGHRSVSWYQQTPGQGLQFLFEYFSETQRNKGNFPGRFSGRQFSNSRSEMNVSTLELGDSALYLCASSEGQRYNEQFFGPGTRLTVL.